This T cell receptor (beta chain) stems from a study of T cell repertoires in cytomegalovirus infection. Background on the study: Public TCR beta signatures were indicative of both CMV infection and a matching HLA type. Study findings and constraints: Pooled public TCR beta family frequency picked out CMV carriers with the relevant HLA. The ex vivo response was dominated by HLA-C-restricted CMV-specific TCR beta clonotypes.

TCRdb passed the reads through MiXCR, listing each CDR3 protein once. The data hold about 300,000 distinct CDR3 sequences, with approximately 8.9% observed a single time. CDR1 is MNHEY, CDR2 SMNVEV, per germline (reference sequence). The CDR3 runs to 14 residues. The V and J ends lost 5 bases and 1 base respectively, with 11 bases between them. There are many counts of this clonotype. Antigen specificity is unknown. The rearrangement links TRBV27 to TRBJ1-1, with D hard to call. The receptor comes from a human donor in good health (CMV status not recorded). Some clones in this sample may be carry-over from other donors' samples. Sequenced input: PBMCs. The DNA of the CDR3 is TGTGCCAGCAGTCCCTATTTCAAGAACACTGAAGCTTTCTTT. Its protein product is CASSPYFKNTEAFF.